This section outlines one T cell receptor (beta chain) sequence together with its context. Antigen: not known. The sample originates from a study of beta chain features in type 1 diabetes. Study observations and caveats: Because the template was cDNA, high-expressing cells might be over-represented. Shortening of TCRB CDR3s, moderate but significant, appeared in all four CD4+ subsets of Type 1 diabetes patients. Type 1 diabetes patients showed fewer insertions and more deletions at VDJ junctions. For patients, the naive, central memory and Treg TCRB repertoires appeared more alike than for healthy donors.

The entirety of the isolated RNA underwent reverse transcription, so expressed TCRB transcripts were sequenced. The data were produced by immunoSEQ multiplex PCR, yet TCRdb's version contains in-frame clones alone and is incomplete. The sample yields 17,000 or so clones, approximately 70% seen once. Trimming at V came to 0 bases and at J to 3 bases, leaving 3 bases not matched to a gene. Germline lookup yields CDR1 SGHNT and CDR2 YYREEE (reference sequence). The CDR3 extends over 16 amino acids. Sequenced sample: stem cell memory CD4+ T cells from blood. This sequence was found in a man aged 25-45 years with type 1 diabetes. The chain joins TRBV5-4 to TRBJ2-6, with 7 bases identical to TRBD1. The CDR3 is CASSLGRGNGANVLTF. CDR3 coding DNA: TGTGCCAGCAGCTTGGGCAGGGGGAATGGGGCCAACGTCCTGACTTTC.